One and the same sample provided the 32 T cell receptor beta chains below, sequenced in a study of shared clonotypes between healthy human individuals. The method was immunoSEQ multiplex PCR; TCRdb's version includes in-frame clones alone and lacks a portion of them. Here the sample spans about 2.4 million clones, roughly 92% being singletons. Sequencing was performed on naive CD4+ T cells sorted from blood. Indicated subset: CD45RA+ positively selected. Receptors were obtained from a man aged 18 to 35 in good health.

The rearrangement links TRBV2 to TRBJ2-1; 10 nucleotides line up with TRBD1. Losses at the gene ends were 4 bases for V and 4 bases for J; bases not matched to a gene: 4. This CDR3 has 15 amino acids. The germline V gene encodes CDR1 SNHLY and CDR2 FYNNEI. The DNA of the CDR3 is TGTGCCAGCAGTGCATCGGGACAGGGGTACAATGAGCAGTTCTTC. Its translation is CASSASGQGYNEQFF.

The CDR3 coding sequence is TGTGCCAGCAGCCTAACGGGTGGCGGCTACACCTTC. It translates to CASSLTGGGYTF. This chain links TRBV28 with TRBJ1-2; D remains ambiguous. Germline lookup yields CDR1 MDHEN and CDR2 SYDVKM. The V end lost 6 bases, the J end lost 8 bases, and 13 bases lay between the germline ends. The CDR3 runs 12 residues.

This chain connects TRBV29-1 to TRBJ2-5; 11 bases map to TRBD2. V shed 6 bases, J shed 2 bases, and the junction held 5 bases outside the gene matches. CDR3 length equals 14 residues. Per the germline V gene, CDR1 is SQVTM and CDR2 is ANQGSEA. The CDR3 sequence: CSVKLAGEQETQYF. CDR3 in DNA: TGCAGCGTAAAACTAGCGGGGGAACAAGAGACCCAGTACTTC.

CDR3 nucleotide sequence: TGTGCCAGCAGTTACTTAGCCAGGGGGGCGACTGAAGCTTTCTTT. Protein sequence: CASSYLARGATEAFF. The chain couples TRBV6-5 to TRBJ1-1, with 7 bases that match TRBD1. The CDR3 length is 15 residues. From germline, CDR1 is MNHEY and CDR2 SVGAGI. V lost 1 base and J lost 5; bases outside the gene matches: 7.

The rearrangement uses TRBV7-9 and TRBJ1-1; no clear D gene. This CDR3 has 12 amino acids. Germline V gene data show CDR1 as SEHNR and CDR2 as FQNEAQ (reference sequence). With 5 bases removed from V and 2 bases from J, the gap between germline ends came to 6 bases. For the CDR3, the DNA is TGTGCCAGCAGCCAAAGAAACACTGAAGCTTTCTTT. This encodes CASSQRNTEAFF.

The chain links TRBV2 to TRBJ2-5; TRBD1 agrees at 12 bases. V shed 5 bases and J 5 bases; nucleotides not matched to a gene: 6. The CDR3 contains 15 residues. From germline, CDR1 is SNHLY and CDR2 FYNNEI. The CDR3 spells CASSMGTGGGETQYF. The CDR3 bases are TGTGCCAGCAGTATGGGGACAGGGGGCGGGGAGACCCAGTACTTC.

The rearrangement uses TRBV28 and TRBJ2-3; 8 bases are shared with TRBD2. The V and J ends lost 2 bases and 3 bases, in that order; junction bases with no gene match: 7. The germline CDR1 and CDR2 sequences are MDHEN and SYDVKM. The CDR3 length is 16 residues. The CDR3 protein is CASSLPGGRWTDTQYF. In nucleotides, the CDR3 is TGTGCCAGCAGTTTACCGGGGGGGCGTTGGACAGATACGCAGTATTTT.

V and J are TRBV6-5 and TRBJ1-5, with D perhaps TRBD1 (5 bases). Germline lookup yields CDR1 MNHEY and CDR2 SVGAGI. With 6 bases removed from V and 0 bases from J, the gap between germline ends came to 12 bases. This CDR3 spans 15 amino acids. This CDR3 reads CASRSRVYSNQPQHF. CDR3 DNA: TGTGCCAGCAGATCCAGGGTTTATAGCAATCAGCCCCAGCATTTT.

The CDR3 bases are TGTGCCTGGAGTGTCACCCTGGGCTATGGCTACACCTTC. Translated: CAWSVTLGYGYTF. This sequence joins TRBV30 and TRBJ1-2; D is unresolved. Trimming removed 0 bases from V and 4 bases from J, with 9 bases in between. The CDR3 loop spans 13 amino acids. CDR1 and CDR2 (germline): GTSNPN, SVGIG (reference sequence).

V is TRBV5-1 and J is TRBJ2-1; D is possibly TRBD2 (6 bases). The CDR3 has 13 residues. CDR1 and CDR2 (germline): SGHRS, YFSETQ. V dropped 4 bases and J dropped 13 bases, with 18 bases sitting between them. The CDR3 sequence is CASSPEGQLAQFF. CDR3 sequence (DNA): TGCGCCAGCAGCCCGGAGGGCCAACTAGCTCAGTTCTTC.

J is TRBJ1-4 and V is TRBV18; D not certain. Germline V gives CDR1 KGHSH, CDR2 LQKENI. Deletions cut 3 bases from V and 8 bases from J, with 13 bases between. The CDR3 loop spans 14 amino acids. CDR3 residues: CASSPEGLREKLFF. The CDR3 coding sequence is TGTGCCAGCTCACCCGAGGGATTAAGGGAAAAACTGTTTTTT.

CDR3 nucleotide sequence: TGCAGGGGAGGCAGGGGCACTGAAGCTTTCTTT. This codes for CRGGRGTEAFF. The chain is built from TRBV29-1 and TRBJ1-1, with D possibly being TRBD1 (6 bases). The germline gives CDR1 SQVTM, CDR2 ANQGSEA. This CDR3 has 11 residues.

The chain employs TRBV19 and TRBJ2-7, with D unresolved. This CDR3 region has 16 residues. Trimming pared 5 bases from V and 0 bases from J, leaving 17 bases between. Germline V CDR1 and CDR2: LNHDA, SQIVND (reference sequence). The CDR3 protein is CASSPYGPSYSYEQYF. The CDR3 DNA reads TGTGCCAGTAGTCCCTACGGTCCTAGTTACTCCTACGAGCAGTACTTC.

The V and J genes are TRBV6-6 and TRBJ2-7; 11 positions agree with TRBD1. V trimming: 6 bases; J trimming: 4 bases; junction bases outside the gene matches: 5. CDR1 is MNHNY, CDR2 SVGAGI, per germline (reference sequence). This CDR3 comprises 14 residues. The CDR3 DNA follows: TGTGCCAGCAGAAAAGGGACAGGGGGGTACGAGCAGTACTTC. Translation: CASRKGTGGYEQYF.

The V and J genes are TRBV27 and TRBJ1-2; 11 positions agree with TRBD1. Germline lookup yields CDR1 MNHEY and CDR2 SMNVEV (reference sequence). CDR3 length equals 16 residues. V lost 6 bases, J lost 5 bases, and 11 bases stayed unmatched. The CDR3 loop is CASRYRDRGSVYGYTF. In DNA form, the CDR3 reads TGTGCCAGCAGATACCGGGACAGGGGGTCCGTTTATGGCTACACCTTC.

The rearrangement links TRBV7-2 to TRBJ2-7; D unclear. Germline V gene sequence: CDR1 SGHTA, CDR2 FQGNSA. V was clipped by 0 bases and J by 3 bases, with 18 bases between them. CDR3 size: 17 residues. The DNA of the CDR3 is TGTGCCAGCAGCTTAGCCTCAACACCGTTGTCCTTCTACGAGCAGTACTTC. It specifies CASSLASTPLSFYEQYF.

Worth noting for this clone: Mismatch with germline at one junction end may stem from a read error. The CDR3 DNA follows: TGTGCCAGCAGCTTGAGAGGGAACCCTGAAGCTTTCTTT. Protein: CASSLRGNPEAFF. The chain recombines TRBV5-4 with TRBJ1-1; no reliable D call. The CDR3 extends over 13 amino acids. Germline V CDR1 and CDR2: SGHNT, YYREEE (reference sequence).

The chain links TRBV11-3 to TRBJ2-2; 11 bases match TRBD1. CDR3 length: 17 amino acids. The ends lost 5 bases at V and 5 bases at J; junction bases unmatched: 10. Germline-derived CDR1 and CDR2 are SGHNT and YENEEA. CDR3 protein: CASSPGGTGGKTGELFF. CDR3 DNA sequence: TGTGCCAGCAGCCCCGGGGGGACAGGGGGAAAAACCGGGGAGCTGTTTTTT. Full variable domain (missing parts from reference TRBV11-3 and TRBJ2-2): EAGVVQSPRYKIIEKKQPVAFWCNPISGHNTLYWYLQNLGQGPELLIRYENEEAVDDSQLPKDRFSAERLKGVDSTLKIQPAELGDSAVYLCASSPGGTGGKTGELFFGEGSRLTVL.

The chain combines TRBV19 with TRBJ1-6; D might be TRBD1 (6 bases). The CDR3 contains 16 residues. The germline V gene has CDR1 LNHDA and CDR2 SQIVND (reference sequence). With 4 bases removed from V and 10 bases from J, the gap between germline ends came to 20 bases. DNA of the CDR3: TGTGCCAGTAGTACCTCCGGGACATCGTTCTCATCACCCCTCCACTTT. This sequence encodes CASSTSGTSFSSPLHF.

The chain recombines TRBV7-2 with TRBJ2-3, with D perhaps given as TRBD1 or TRBD2 (5 bases each). The V and J ends lost 1 base and 1 base respectively, with 9 bases between them. CDR1 and CDR2 (germline): SGHTA, FQGNSA. The CDR3 is 15 residues long. CDR3 in DNA: TGTGCCAGCAGCTTAGACGGGGACCGCACAGATACGCAGTATTTT. Translated: CASSLDGDRTDTQYF.

The chain combines TRBV6-6 with TRBJ2-6; no firm D call. Looked up from germline, CDR1 is MNHNY and CDR2 is SVGAGI (reference sequence). This CDR3 has 15 amino acids. V lost 2 bases and J lost 4, with 9 bases in between. The CDR3 coding sequence is TGTGCCAGCAGTTACCCCCATCCAGGGGCCAACGTCCTGACTTTC. It codes for CASSYPHPGANVLTF.

The chain couples TRBV18 to TRBJ1-5, with D perhaps TRBD1 (6 bases). This CDR3 contains 17 residues. In germline, CDR1 is KGHSH, CDR2 LQKENI. V lost 2 bases and J lost 0, with 14 bases in between. The CDR3 sequence: CASSPGGGFYSNQPQHF. The CDR3 DNA reads as TGTGCCAGCTCACCAGGGGGCGGTTTTTATAGCAATCAGCCCCAGCATTTT. Drawing the rest from reference TRBV18 and TRBJ1-5, the complete variable domain is NAGVMQNPRHLVRRRGQEARLRCSPMKGHSHVYWYRQLPEEGLKFMVYLQKENIIDESGMPKERFSAEFPKEGPSILRIQQVVRGDSAAYFCASSPGGGFYSNQPQHFGDGTRLSIL.

V gene TRBV6-1 combines with J gene TRBJ1-4; D unresolved. V lost 4 bases and J 8 bases, leaving 8 bases between the germline ends. The germline V gene has CDR1 MNHNS and CDR2 SASEGT. The CDR3 extends over 12 amino acids. The CDR3 sequence: CASSGPGEKLFF. The CDR3 DNA sequence: TGTGCCAGCAGTGGACCGGGGGAAAAACTGTTTTTT.

This chain links TRBV30 with TRBJ2-5; 14 bases match TRBD2. The trim removed 4 bases at V and 4 bases at J, leaving 2 bases unmatched. The CDR3 totals 14 residues. Germline CDR1 is GTSNPN and CDR2 is SVGIG (reference sequence). The CDR3 DNA reads TGTGCCTGGACCGGACTAGCGGGAGGAGAGACCCAGTACTTC. This translates into CAWTGLAGGETQYF.

The CDR3 DNA reads as TGTGCCAGCACGGAGGGAAGCTCCTATAATTCACCCCTCCACTTT. Its translation: CASTEGSSYNSPLHF. The rearrangement links TRBV6-5 to TRBJ1-6; D is uncertain. The CDR3 loop spans 15 amino acids. V was clipped by 7 bases and J by 0 bases, with 10 bases between them. Per the germline V gene, CDR1 is MNHEY and CDR2 is SVGAGI.

The gene calls are TRBV2 and TRBJ1-1, with D perhaps TRBD1 (5 bases). The CDR3 loop spans 12 amino acids. Trimming removed 8 bases from V and 1 base from J, with 8 bases in between. In germline, CDR1 is SNHLY, CDR2 FYNNEI. The CDR3, as DNA: TGTGCCAGCGGACAAGAGAACACTGAAGCTTTCTTT. Protein product: CASGQENTEAFF.

The V gene is TRBV6-4, the J gene TRBJ1-6; D gene uncertain. Germline CDR1 is MRHNA and CDR2 is SNTAGT. The CDR3 runs 13 residues. Between the trimmed V and J ends, which lost 0 bases and 10 bases, there was a span of 7 bases. The CDR3 is CASSDSIDSPLHF. Here the CDR3 DNA reads TGTGCCAGCAGTGACTCGATTGACTCACCCCTCCACTTT.

The V and J genes are TRBV6-1 and TRBJ1-6; no definite D call. The V end lost 1 base, the J end lost 4 bases, and 5 bases lay between the germline ends. The CDR3 has 14 amino acids. Germline V gives CDR1 MNHNS, CDR2 SASEGT. Here the CDR3 DNA reads TGTGCCAGCAGTGAAGACGGATATAATTCACCCCTCCACTTT. Translation: CASSEDGYNSPLHF.

The chain is built from TRBV4-1 and TRBJ2-7, with D perhaps TRBD1 (6 bases). In germline, CDR1 is MGHRA, CDR2 YSYEKL. V lost 1 base to trimming and J lost 3 bases, with 19 bases between them. The CDR3 runs to 17 residues. The CDR3: CASSQGLQGIDHYEQYF. CDR3 DNA: TGCGCCAGCAGCCAAGGTCTCCAGGGGATAGATCACTACGAGCAGTACTTC.

This chain joins TRBV19 and TRBJ2-2; the D gene could be TRBD1 or TRBD2 (5 bases each). Germline lookup yields CDR1 LNHDA and CDR2 SQIVND (reference sequence). Trimming stripped 8 bases from V and 1 base from J, with 11 bases between. This CDR3 region has 14 residues. The CDR3 loop reads CASSGTENTGELFF. The CDR3 coding sequence is TGTGCCAGTTCCGGGACGGAGAACACCGGGGAGCTGTTTTTT. Variable domain in full (rest from reference TRBV19 and TRBJ2-2): DGGITQSPKYLFRKEGQNVTLSCEQNLNHDAMYWYRQDPGQGLRLIYYSQIVNDFQKGDIAEGYSVSREKKESFPLTVTSAQKNPTAFYLCASSGTENTGELFFGEGSRLTVL.

This chain joins TRBV7-9 and TRBJ1-2; tentatively, D is TRBD1 (5 bases). V was clipped by 2 bases and J by 8 bases, with 15 bases between them. CDR1 is SEHNR and CDR2 is FQNEAQ in the germline V gene (reference sequence). There are 14 residues in the CDR3. This CDR3 reads CASSLSQGLGGYTF. Here the CDR3 DNA reads TGTGCCAGCAGCTTAAGTCAGGGTCTTGGAGGCTACACCTTC.

The chain couples TRBV5-1 to TRBJ2-5, with a weak D call TRBD1 (6 bases). The V gene's germline CDR1 is SGHRS and CDR2 YFSETQ. Trimming removed 7 bases at V and 2 bases at J, with 12 bases between. This CDR3 region has 13 residues. The CDR3 DNA follows: TGCGCCAGCGGACAGACCACACAAGAGACCCAGTACTTC. It specifies CASGQTTQETQYF.